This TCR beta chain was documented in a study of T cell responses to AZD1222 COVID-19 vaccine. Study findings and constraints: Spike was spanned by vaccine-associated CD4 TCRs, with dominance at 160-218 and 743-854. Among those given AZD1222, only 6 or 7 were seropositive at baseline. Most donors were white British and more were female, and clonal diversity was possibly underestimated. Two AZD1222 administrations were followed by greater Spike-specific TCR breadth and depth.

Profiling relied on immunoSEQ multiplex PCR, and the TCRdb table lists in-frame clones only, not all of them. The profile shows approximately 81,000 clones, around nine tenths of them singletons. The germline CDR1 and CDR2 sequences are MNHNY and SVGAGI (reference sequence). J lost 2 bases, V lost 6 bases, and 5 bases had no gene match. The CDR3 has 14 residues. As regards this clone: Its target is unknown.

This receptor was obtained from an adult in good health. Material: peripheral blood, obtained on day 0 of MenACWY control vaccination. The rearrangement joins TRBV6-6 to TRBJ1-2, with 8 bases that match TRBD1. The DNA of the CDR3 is TGTGCCAGCAGAGTGACAGGGGTGAACTATGGCTACACCTTC. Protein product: CASRVTGVNYGYTF.